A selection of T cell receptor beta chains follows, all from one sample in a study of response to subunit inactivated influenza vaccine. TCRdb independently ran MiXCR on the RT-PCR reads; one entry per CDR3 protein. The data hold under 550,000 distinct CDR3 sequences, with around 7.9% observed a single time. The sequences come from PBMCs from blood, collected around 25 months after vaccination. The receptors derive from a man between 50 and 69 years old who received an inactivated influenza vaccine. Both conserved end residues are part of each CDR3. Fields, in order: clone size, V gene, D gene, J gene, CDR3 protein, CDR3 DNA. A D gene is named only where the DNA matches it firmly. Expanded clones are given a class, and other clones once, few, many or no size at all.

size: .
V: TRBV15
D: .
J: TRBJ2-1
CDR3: CATSRDRLAFNEQFF
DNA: TGTGCCACCAGCAGAGATAGGCTAGCCTTCAATGAGCAGTTCTTC

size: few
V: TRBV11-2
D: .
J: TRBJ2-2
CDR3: CASSLDLTIKQGTGELFF
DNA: TGTGCCAGCAGCTTAGATCTGACTATCAAACAGGGCACCGGGGAGCTGTTTTTT

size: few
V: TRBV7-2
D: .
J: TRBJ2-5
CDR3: CASSLRATVSQWYF
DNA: TGTGCCAGCAGCTTAAGGGCAACAGTGAGTCAATGGTACTTC

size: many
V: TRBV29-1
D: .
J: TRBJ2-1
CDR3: CSVGLIKTTDEQFF
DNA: TGCAGCGTTGGGCTGATAAAAACTACGGATGAGCAGTTCTTC

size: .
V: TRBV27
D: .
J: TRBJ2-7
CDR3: CASSPRQNYEQYF
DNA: TGTGCCAGCAGCCCTAGACAGAACTACGAGCAGTACTTC

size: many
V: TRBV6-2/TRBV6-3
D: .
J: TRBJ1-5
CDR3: CATAQAGKGNQPQHF
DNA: TGTGCCACAGCTCAGGCAGGGAAGGGCAATCAGCCCCAGCATTTT

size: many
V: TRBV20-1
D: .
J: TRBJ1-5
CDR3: CSARGSYNQPQHF
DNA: TGCAGTGCTAGGGGCAGCTATAATCAGCCCCAGCATTTT

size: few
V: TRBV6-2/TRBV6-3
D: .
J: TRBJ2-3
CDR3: CASSRRSTDTQYF
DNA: TGTGCCAGCAGTAGGCGCAGCACAGATACGCAGTATTTT

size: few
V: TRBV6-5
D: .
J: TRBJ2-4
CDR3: CASSYSREVYIQYF
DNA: TGTGCCAGCAGTTACTCGAGGGAGGTTTACATTCAGTACTTC

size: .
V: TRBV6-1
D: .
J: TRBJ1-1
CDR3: CASREPPEPNTEAFF
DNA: TGTGCCAGCAGAGAACCGCCCGAACCGAACACTGAAGCTTTCTTT

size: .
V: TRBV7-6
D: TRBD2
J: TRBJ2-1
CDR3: CASSLTSGGFSYNEQFF
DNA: TGTGCCAGCAGCTTGACTAGCGGGGGGTTCTCCTACAATGAGCAGTTCTTC

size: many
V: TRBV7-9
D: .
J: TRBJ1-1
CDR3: CASSAGGNTEAFF
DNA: TGTGCCAGCTCAGCGGGGGGGAACACTGAAGCTTTCTTT

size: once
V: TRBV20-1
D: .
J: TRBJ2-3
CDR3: CSAREKEQGPSDTQYF
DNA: TGCAGTGCTAGAGAAAAGGAACAGGGCCCATCAGATACGCAGTATTTT